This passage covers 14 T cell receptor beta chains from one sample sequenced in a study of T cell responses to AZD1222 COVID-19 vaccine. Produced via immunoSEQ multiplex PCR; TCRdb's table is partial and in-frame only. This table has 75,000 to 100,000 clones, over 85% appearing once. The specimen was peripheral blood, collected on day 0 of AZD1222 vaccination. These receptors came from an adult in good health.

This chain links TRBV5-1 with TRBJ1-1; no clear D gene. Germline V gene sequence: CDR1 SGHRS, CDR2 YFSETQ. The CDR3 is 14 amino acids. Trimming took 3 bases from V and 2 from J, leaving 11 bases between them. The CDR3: CASSSTYTNTEAFF. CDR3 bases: TGCGCCAGCAGCTCGACTTACACTAACACTGAAGCTTTCTTT.

The CDR3 loop is CASSSPSLTFF. In DNA, the CDR3 is TGTGCCAGCAGCTCACCGTCGCTTACTTTCTTT. The chain has TRBV6-5 and TRBJ1-1; no clear D gene. The CDR3 has 11 residues. CDR1 is MNHEY, CDR2 SVGAGI, per germline. V gave up 6 bases and J gave up 12 bases, with 14 bases separating them.

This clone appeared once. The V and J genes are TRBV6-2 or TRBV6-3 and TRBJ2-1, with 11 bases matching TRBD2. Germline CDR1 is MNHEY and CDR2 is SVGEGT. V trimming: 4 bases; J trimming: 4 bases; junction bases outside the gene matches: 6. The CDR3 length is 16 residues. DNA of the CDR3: TGTGCCAGCAGTTCGGGACTAGCGGCCCGATACAATGAGCAGTTCTTC. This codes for CASSSGLAARYNEQFF.

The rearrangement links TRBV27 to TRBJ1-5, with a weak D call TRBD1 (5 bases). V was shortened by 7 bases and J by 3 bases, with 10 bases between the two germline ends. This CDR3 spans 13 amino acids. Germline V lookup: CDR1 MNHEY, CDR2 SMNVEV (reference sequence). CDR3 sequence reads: CASTGAFNQPQHF. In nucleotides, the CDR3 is TGTGCCAGCACCGGGGCCTTCAATCAGCCCCAGCATTTT.

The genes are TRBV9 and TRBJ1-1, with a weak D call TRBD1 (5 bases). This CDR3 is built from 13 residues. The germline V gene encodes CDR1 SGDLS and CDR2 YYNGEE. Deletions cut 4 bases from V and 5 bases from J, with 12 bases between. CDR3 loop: CASSPGGRTEAFF. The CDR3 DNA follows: TGTGCCAGCAGCCCCGGGGGTCGGACTGAAGCTTTCTTT.

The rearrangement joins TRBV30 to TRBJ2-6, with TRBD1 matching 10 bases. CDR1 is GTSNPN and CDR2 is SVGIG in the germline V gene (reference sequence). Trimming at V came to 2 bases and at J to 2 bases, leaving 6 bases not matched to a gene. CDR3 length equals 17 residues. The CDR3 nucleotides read TGTGCCTGGAGTAGAGACAGGGGGCCCGCTGGGGCCAACGTCCTGACTTTC. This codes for CAWSRDRGPAGANVLTF.

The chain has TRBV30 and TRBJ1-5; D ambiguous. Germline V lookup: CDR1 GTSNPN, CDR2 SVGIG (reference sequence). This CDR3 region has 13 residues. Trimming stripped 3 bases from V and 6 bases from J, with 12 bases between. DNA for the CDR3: TGTGCCTGGAGCGATGGAGTGCGTCAGCCCCAGCATTTT. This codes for CAWSDGVRQPQHF.

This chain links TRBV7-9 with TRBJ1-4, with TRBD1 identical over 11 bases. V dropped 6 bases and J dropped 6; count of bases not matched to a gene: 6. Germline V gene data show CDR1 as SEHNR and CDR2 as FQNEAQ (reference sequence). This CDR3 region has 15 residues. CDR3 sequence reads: CASRDRGQVDEKLFF. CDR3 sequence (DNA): TGTGCCAGCAGGGACAGGGGGCAAGTGGATGAAAAACTGTTTTTT.

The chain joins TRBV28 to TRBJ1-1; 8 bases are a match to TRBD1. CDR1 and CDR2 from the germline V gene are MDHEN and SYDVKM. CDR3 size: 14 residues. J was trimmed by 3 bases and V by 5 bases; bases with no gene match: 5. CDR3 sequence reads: CASSTSGGYTEAFF. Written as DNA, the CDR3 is TGTGCCAGCAGTACCTCAGGGGGCTACACTGAAGCTTTCTTT.

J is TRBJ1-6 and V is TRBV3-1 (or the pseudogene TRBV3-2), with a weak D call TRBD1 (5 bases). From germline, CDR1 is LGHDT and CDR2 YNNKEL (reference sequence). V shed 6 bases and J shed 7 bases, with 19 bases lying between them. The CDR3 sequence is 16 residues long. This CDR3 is CASRSTVGVNNSPLHF. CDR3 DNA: TGTGCCAGCAGGTCGACAGTAGGGGTAAACAATTCACCCCTCCACTTT.

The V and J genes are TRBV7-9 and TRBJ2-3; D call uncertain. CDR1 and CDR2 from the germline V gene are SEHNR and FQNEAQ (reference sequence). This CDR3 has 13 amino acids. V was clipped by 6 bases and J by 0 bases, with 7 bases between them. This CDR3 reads CASRVASTDTQYF. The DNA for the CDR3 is TGTGCCAGCAGGGTGGCAAGCACAGATACGCAGTATTTT.

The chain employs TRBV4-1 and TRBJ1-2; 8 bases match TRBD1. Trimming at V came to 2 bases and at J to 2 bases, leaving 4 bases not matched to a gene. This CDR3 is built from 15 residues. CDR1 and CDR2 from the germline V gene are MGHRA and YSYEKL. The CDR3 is CASSQKTGENYGYTF. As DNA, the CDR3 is TGCGCCAGCAGCCAAAAGACAGGGGAAAACTATGGCTACACCTTC.

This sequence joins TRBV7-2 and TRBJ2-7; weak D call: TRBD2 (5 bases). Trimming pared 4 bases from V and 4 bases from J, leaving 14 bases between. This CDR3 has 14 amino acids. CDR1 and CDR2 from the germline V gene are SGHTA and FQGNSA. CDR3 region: CASSSDFLSYEQYF. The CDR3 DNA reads TGTGCCAGCAGCTCGGACTTCTTATCTTACGAGCAGTACTTC.

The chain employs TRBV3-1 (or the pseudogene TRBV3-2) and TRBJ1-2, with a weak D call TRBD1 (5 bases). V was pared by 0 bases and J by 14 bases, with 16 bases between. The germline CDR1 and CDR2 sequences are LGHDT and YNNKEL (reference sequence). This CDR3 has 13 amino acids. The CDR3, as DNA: TGTGCCAGCAGCCAAGAAGAAGGCCAGGGTGGTACCTTC. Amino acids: CASSQEEGQGGTF.